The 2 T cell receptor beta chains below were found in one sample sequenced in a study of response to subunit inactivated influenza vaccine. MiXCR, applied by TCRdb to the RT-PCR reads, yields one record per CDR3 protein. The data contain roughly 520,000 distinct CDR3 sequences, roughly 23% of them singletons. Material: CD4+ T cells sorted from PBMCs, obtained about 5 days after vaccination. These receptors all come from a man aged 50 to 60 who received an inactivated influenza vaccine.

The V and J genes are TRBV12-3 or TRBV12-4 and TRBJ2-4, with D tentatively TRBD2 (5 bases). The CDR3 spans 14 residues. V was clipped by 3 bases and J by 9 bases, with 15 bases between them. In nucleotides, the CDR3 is TGTGCCAGCAGTTTTGGAGGCCCCCTCCCCATTCAGTACTTC. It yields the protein CASSFGGPLPIQYF.

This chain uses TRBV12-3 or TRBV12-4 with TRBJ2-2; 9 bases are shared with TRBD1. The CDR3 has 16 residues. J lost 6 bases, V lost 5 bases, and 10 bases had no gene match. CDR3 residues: CASSLSSTGGSGELFF. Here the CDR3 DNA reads TGTGCCAGCAGTCTATCCTCCACAGGGGGCTCCGGGGAGCTGTTTTTT.